A single T cell receptor (beta chain) is shown here with its context. Its antigen remains unknown. Extracted RNA was reverse transcribed into cDNA, the sequencing template. Data came from immunoSEQ multiplex PCR; TCRdb stores just in-frame clones and leaves some out. The repertoire holds about 42,000 clones, with 80% to 95% as singletons. The data originate from a study of CD8+ T cells in alopecia areata. General study points: Persistence in scalp and blood during tofacitinib was observed for many expanded lesional clones. An increase in clonality over normal scalp was evident in lesional scalp, especially alopecia totalis/universalis.

Treatment in this sample: oral pan-JAK inhibitor, 5-10 mg twice daily. Peripheral blood samples and lesional scalp punch biopsies were obtained from alopecia areata patients. There are 18 residues in the CDR3. Germline V gives CDR1 SGHDT, CDR2 YYEEEE. Trimming at V came to 0 bases and at J to 0 bases, leaving 7 bases not matched to a gene. J is TRBJ2-3 and V is TRBV5-6; 10 bases fit TRBD2. The sample in question was CD8+ T cells sorted from blood, obtained at week 24, from a patient treated with tofacitinib. This clonotype was sampled from a human donor with alopecia areata. The DNA for the CDR3 is TGTGCCAGCAGCTTGGCAGCGGGGGGGCTACTAAGCACAGATACGCAGTATTTT. It specifies CASSLAAGGLLSTDTQYF.